Listed below are T cell receptor beta chains from one sample, sequenced in a study of cytomegalovirus exposure and HLA in healthy donors. TCRdb's table, derived via immunoSEQ multiplex PCR, lists solely in-frame clones and lacks some. The sample lists more than 110,000 clones, over 65% occurring once. Sequencing input: PBMCs. These receptor sequences come from a woman in her 30s in good health and CMV-seronegative. CDR3s include the opening cysteine and the closing phenylalanine or tryptophan. The D gene is left open where the match is weak. Rows give clone size only sometimes, using once, few, many, or a class for an expanded clone.

d_call: -
clone_size: -
j_call: TRBJ1-2
v_call: TRBV7-2
cdr3_aa: CASSARYGQRNYGYTF
cdr3_nt: TGTGCCAGCAGCGCACGTTACGGACAGCGTAACTATGGCTACACCTTC

d_call: -
clone_size: -
j_call: TRBJ2-5
v_call: TRBV27
cdr3_aa: CASSLRRGETQYF
cdr3_nt: TGTGCCAGCAGTTTGCGACGCGGGGAGACCCAGTACTTC

d_call: -
clone_size: -
j_call: TRBJ2-3
v_call: TRBV5-1
cdr3_aa: CASSSAGTFTDTQYF
cdr3_nt: TGCGCCAGCAGCTCTGCCGGGACTTTCACAGATACGCAGTATTTT

d_call: -
clone_size: -
j_call: TRBJ2-5
v_call: TRBV10-3
cdr3_aa: CAISLRGETQYF
cdr3_nt: TGTGCCATCAGTCTACGTGGTGAGACCCAGTACTTC

d_call: TRBD1
clone_size: -
j_call: TRBJ1-3
v_call: TRBV30
cdr3_aa: CAWGTGQDGNTIYF
cdr3_nt: TGTGCCTGGGGGACAGGGCAAGATGGAAACACCATATATTTT

d_call: TRBD2
clone_size: once
j_call: TRBJ2-3
v_call: TRBV27
cdr3_aa: CASSSTSGGYTDTQYF
cdr3_nt: TGTGCCAGCAGTTCAACTAGCGGGGGGTACACAGATACGCAGTATTTT

d_call: -
clone_size: -
j_call: TRBJ1-1
v_call: TRBV6-6
cdr3_aa: CASSYPGFTPNTEAFF
cdr3_nt: TGTGCCAGCAGTTACCCCGGGTTTACTCCAAACACTGAAGCTTTCTTT

d_call: -
clone_size: -
j_call: TRBJ1-4
v_call: TRBV28
cdr3_aa: CASSERDLNREKLFF
cdr3_nt: TGTGCCAGCAGTGAGAGGGACTTAAATCGTGAAAAACTGTTTTTT

d_call: -
clone_size: few
j_call: TRBJ1-4
v_call: TRBV4-1
cdr3_aa: CASSQAPAQGTNEKLFF
cdr3_nt: TGCGCCAGCAGCCAAGCCCCCGCACAGGGTACCAATGAAAAACTGTTTTTT

d_call: TRBD2
clone_size: -
j_call: TRBJ2-5
v_call: TRBV30
cdr3_aa: CAWRLSGEETQYF
cdr3_nt: TGTGCCTGGAGGCTTAGCGGGGAAGAGACCCAGTACTTC

d_call: -
clone_size: -
j_call: TRBJ1-1
v_call: TRBV2
cdr3_aa: CASSVGGAEAFF
cdr3_nt: TGTGCCAGCAGTGTCGGGGGGGCTGAAGCTTTCTTT

d_call: TRBD2
clone_size: -
j_call: TRBJ2-3
v_call: TRBV7-9
cdr3_aa: CASNPPGLAGDTQYF
cdr3_nt: TGTGCCAGCAACCCCCCTGGACTAGCGGGAGATACGCAGTATTTT

d_call: TRBD2
clone_size: -
j_call: TRBJ2-7
v_call: TRBV6-4
cdr3_aa: CASSDSGDGARAGLTYEQYF
cdr3_nt: TGTGCCAGCAGTGACTCCGGGGACGGCGCGCGAGCGGGGCTAACCTACGAGCAGTACTTC

d_call: TRBD1
clone_size: -
j_call: TRBJ2-5
v_call: TRBV12-5
cdr3_aa: CASGLVTDRGFQETQYF
cdr3_nt: TGTGCTAGTGGTTTGGTAACGGACAGGGGATTCCAAGAGACCCAGTACTTC

d_call: TRBD1
clone_size: few
j_call: TRBJ1-1
v_call: TRBV10-3
cdr3_aa: CAIRGTGENTEAFF
cdr3_nt: TGTGCCATCAGGGGGACAGGGGAAAACACTGAAGCTTTCTTT

d_call: TRBD1
clone_size: -
j_call: TRBJ2-5
v_call: TRBV5-1
cdr3_aa: CASSLNTGQGALIETQYF
cdr3_nt: TGCGCCAGCAGCTTGAATACGGGACAGGGGGCGCTTATAGAGACCCAGTACTTC

d_call: TRBD1
clone_size: -
j_call: TRBJ2-3
v_call: TRBV29-1
cdr3_aa: CSVESDRGGTDTQYF
cdr3_nt: TGCAGCGTTGAATCGGACAGGGGGGGCACAGATACGCAGTATTTT

d_call: -
clone_size: -
j_call: TRBJ2-3
v_call: TRBV7-3
cdr3_aa: CASRLEPGFTQYF
cdr3_nt: TGTGCCAGCAGGCTCGAACCGGGTTTTACGCAGTATTTT

d_call: -
clone_size: -
j_call: TRBJ2-1
v_call: TRBV9
cdr3_aa: CASSPGNSYNEQFF
cdr3_nt: TGTGCCAGCAGCCCGGGTAACTCCTACAATGAGCAGTTCTTC

d_call: -
clone_size: -
j_call: TRBJ2-5
v_call: TRBV7-2
cdr3_aa: CASSLYETQYF
cdr3_nt: TGTGCCAGCAGCCTTTATGAGACCCAGTACTTC

d_call: -
clone_size: -
j_call: TRBJ2-4
v_call: TRBV4-1
cdr3_aa: CASSPGVENIQYF
cdr3_nt: TGCGCCAGCAGCCCCGGGGTGGAAAACATTCAGTACTTC

d_call: TRBD2
clone_size: -
j_call: TRBJ2-1
v_call: TRBV5-4
cdr3_aa: CASSFGSGGAVAEQFF
cdr3_nt: TGTGCCAGCAGCTTCGGTAGCGGGGGGGCCGTCGCTGAGCAGTTCTTC

d_call: TRBD1
clone_size: -
j_call: TRBJ1-1
v_call: TRBV28
cdr3_aa: CASSPPSFRDRGSGAGAFF
cdr3_nt: TGTGCCAGCAGTCCCCCCTCTTTCCGGGACAGGGGCTCGGGGGCTGGAGCTTTCTTT

d_call: TRBD2
clone_size: -
j_call: TRBJ2-3
v_call: TRBV4-2
cdr3_aa: CASSQDARAGGDTQYF
cdr3_nt: TGTGCCAGCAGCCAAGATGCGAGGGCCGGGGGGGATACGCAGTATTTT

d_call: -
clone_size: few
j_call: TRBJ1-2
v_call: TRBV6-6
cdr3_aa: CASKGKEWNYGYTF
cdr3_nt: TGTGCCAGCAAGGGGAAGGAGTGGAACTATGGCTACACCTTC

d_call: TRBD2
clone_size: few
j_call: TRBJ2-3
v_call: TRBV28
cdr3_aa: CASSLAGLDTQYF
cdr3_nt: TGTGCCAGCAGCCTAGCGGGGTTAGATACGCAGTATTTT

d_call: TRBD2
clone_size: once
j_call: TRBJ2-1
v_call: TRBV9
cdr3_aa: CASSAGTSGGNYNEQFF
cdr3_nt: TGTGCCAGCAGCGCCGGGACTAGCGGGGGGAACTACAATGAGCAGTTCTTC

d_call: TRBD1
clone_size: -
j_call: TRBJ1-4
v_call: TRBV6-6
cdr3_aa: CASRSGTGPNEKLFF
cdr3_nt: TGTGCCAGCAGATCCGGGACAGGGCCTAATGAAAAACTGTTTTTT

d_call: TRBD2
clone_size: -
j_call: TRBJ2-1
v_call: TRBV28
cdr3_aa: CASSRGGSGNNEQFF
cdr3_nt: TGTGCCAGCAGCCGGGGCGGGAGTGGGAACAATGAGCAGTTCTTC

d_call: -
clone_size: -
j_call: TRBJ2-4
v_call: TRBV9
cdr3_aa: CASSVGGSGKNIQYF
cdr3_nt: TGTGCCAGCAGCGTAGGGGGCAGTGGGAAAAACATTCAGTACTTC

d_call: TRBD1
clone_size: -
j_call: TRBJ2-3
v_call: TRBV28
cdr3_aa: CASRTGITDTQYF
cdr3_nt: TGTGCCAGCCGGACAGGGATCACAGATACGCAGTATTTT

d_call: TRBD1
clone_size: -
j_call: TRBJ1-1
v_call: TRBV2
cdr3_aa: CASSGPRGTEAFF
cdr3_nt: TGTGCCAGCAGTGGCCCCAGGGGGACTGAAGCTTTCTTT

d_call: TRBD2
clone_size: few
j_call: TRBJ2-2
v_call: TRBV4-1
cdr3_aa: CASSRRAGQNTGELFF
cdr3_nt: TGCGCCAGCAGCCGGAGAGCGGGGCAGAACACCGGGGAGCTGTTTTTT

d_call: TRBD2
clone_size: -
j_call: TRBJ2-2
v_call: TRBV7-9
cdr3_aa: CASSFTSGRLTGELFF
cdr3_nt: TGTGCCAGCAGCTTTACTAGCGGGAGGCTAACCGGGGAGCTGTTTTTT

d_call: TRBD1
clone_size: -
j_call: TRBJ1-1
v_call: TRBV19
cdr3_aa: CASSIVDREAFF
cdr3_nt: TGTGCCAGTAGTATAGTGGACAGGGAAGCTTTCTTT

d_call: -
clone_size: -
j_call: TRBJ2-7
v_call: TRBV6-5
cdr3_aa: CASSYSRGYEQYF
cdr3_nt: TGTGCCAGCAGTTACTCGAGAGGCTACGAGCAGTACTTC

d_call: TRBD1
clone_size: -
j_call: TRBJ1-2
v_call: TRBV9
cdr3_aa: CASSPAGGYGYTF
cdr3_nt: TGTGCCAGCAGCCCAGCAGGGGGTTATGGCTACACCTTC

d_call: TRBD1
clone_size: -
j_call: TRBJ2-1
v_call: TRBV5-1
cdr3_aa: CASSALGQGINEQFF
cdr3_nt: TGCGCCAGCAGCGCCCTTGGACAGGGAATCAATGAGCAGTTCTTC

d_call: -
clone_size: once
j_call: TRBJ1-5
v_call: TRBV28
cdr3_aa: CASVRGIGQPQHF
cdr3_nt: TGTGCCAGTGTTAGGGGAATTGGGCAGCCCCAGCATTTT

d_call: -
clone_size: once
j_call: TRBJ2-6
v_call: TRBV19
cdr3_aa: CASKQAAGANVLTF
cdr3_nt: TGTGCCAGTAAACAGGCTGCTGGGGCCAACGTCCTGACTTTC

d_call: TRBD2
clone_size: few
j_call: TRBJ2-1
v_call: TRBV9
cdr3_aa: CASSVASLAGGVPFF
cdr3_nt: TGTGCCAGCAGCGTAGCTTCACTAGCGGGAGGAGTTCCGTTCTTC

d_call: -
clone_size: once
j_call: TRBJ2-1
v_call: TRBV7-3
cdr3_aa: CASSLRGPLGEQFF
cdr3_nt: TGTGCCAGCAGCTTAAGGGGCCCCCTAGGAGAGCAGTTCTTC